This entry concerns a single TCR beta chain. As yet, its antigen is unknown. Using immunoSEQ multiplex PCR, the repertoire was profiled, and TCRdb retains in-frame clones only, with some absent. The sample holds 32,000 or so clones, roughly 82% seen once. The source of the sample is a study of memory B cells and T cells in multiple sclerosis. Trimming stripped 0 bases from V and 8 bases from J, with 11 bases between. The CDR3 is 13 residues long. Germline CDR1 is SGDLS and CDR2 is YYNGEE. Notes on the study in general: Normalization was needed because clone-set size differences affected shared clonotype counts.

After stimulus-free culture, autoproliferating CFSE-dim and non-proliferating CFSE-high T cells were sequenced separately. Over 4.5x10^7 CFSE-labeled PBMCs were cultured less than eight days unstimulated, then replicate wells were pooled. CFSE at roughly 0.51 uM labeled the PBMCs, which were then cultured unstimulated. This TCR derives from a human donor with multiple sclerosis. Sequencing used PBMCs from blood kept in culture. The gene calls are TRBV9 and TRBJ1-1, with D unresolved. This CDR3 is CASSVVGSGEAFF. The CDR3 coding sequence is TGTGCCAGCAGCGTAGTGGGGTCGGGAGAAGCTTTCTTT.